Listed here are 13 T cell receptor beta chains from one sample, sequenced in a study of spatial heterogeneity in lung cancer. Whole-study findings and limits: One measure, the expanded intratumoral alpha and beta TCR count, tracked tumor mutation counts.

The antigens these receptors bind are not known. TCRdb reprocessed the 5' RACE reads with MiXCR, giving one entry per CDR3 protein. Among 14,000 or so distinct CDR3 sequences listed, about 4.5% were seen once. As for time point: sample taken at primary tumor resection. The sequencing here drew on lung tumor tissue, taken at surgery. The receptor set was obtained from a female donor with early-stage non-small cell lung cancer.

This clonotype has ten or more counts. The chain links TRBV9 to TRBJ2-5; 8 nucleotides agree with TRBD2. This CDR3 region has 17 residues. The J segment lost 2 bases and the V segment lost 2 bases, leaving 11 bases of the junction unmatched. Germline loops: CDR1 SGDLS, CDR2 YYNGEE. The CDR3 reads CASSVRRGGPLQETQYF. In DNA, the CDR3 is TGTGCCAGCAGCGTGAGGCGCGGGGGGCCTCTACAAGAGACCCAGTACTTC.

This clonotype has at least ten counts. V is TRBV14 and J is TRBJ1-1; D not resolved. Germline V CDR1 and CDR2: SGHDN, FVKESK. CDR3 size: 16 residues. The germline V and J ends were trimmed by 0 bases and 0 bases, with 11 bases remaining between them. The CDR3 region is CASSQEWQQLNTEAFF. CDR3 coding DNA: TGTGCCAGCAGCCAAGAATGGCAGCAGTTGAACACTGAAGCTTTCTTT.

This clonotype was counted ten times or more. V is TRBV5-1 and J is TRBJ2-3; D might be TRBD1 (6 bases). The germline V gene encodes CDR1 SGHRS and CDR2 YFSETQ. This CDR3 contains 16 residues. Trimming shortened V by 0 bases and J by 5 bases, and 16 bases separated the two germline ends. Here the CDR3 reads CASSLVGTNFEDTQYF. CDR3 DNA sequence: TGCGCCAGCAGCTTGGTCGGGACAAACTTCGAAGATACGCAGTATTTT.

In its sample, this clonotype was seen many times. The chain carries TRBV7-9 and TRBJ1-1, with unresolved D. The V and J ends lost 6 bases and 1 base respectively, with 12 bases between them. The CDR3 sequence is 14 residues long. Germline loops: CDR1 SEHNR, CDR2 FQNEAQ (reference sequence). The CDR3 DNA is TGTGCCAGCAGTTTTAGAAGGGAGAACACTGAAGCTTTCTTT. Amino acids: CASSFRRENTEAFF.

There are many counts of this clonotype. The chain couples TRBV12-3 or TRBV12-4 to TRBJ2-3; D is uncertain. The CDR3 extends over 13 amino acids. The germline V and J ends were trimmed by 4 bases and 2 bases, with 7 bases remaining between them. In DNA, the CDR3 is TGTGCCAGCAGTTGGCGGTACACAGATACGCAGTATTTT. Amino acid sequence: CASSWRYTDTQYF.

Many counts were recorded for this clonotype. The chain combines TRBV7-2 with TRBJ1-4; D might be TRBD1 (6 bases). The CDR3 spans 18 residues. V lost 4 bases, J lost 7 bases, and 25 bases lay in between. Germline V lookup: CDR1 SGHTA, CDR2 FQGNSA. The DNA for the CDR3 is TGTGCCAGCAGCTCTATGGAGCTGGTGGACAGCCTTCGTGAAAAACTGTTTTTT. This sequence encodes CASSSMELVDSLREKLFF.

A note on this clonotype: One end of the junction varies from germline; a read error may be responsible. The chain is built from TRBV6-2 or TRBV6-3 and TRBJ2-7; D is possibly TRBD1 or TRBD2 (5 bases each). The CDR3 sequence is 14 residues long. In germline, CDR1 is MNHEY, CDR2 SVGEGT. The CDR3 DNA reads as TGTGCCTGCAGACCCGGGACGTATCGCTACGAGCAGTACTTC. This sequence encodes CACRPGTYRYEQYF.

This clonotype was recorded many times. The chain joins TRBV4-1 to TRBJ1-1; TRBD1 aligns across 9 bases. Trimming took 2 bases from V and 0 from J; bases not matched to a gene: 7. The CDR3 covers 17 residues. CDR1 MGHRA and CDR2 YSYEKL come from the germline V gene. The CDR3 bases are TGCGCCAGCAGCCAACCAGACAGGGGGAGTGTGAACACTGAAGCTTTCTTT. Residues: CASSQPDRGSVNTEAFF.

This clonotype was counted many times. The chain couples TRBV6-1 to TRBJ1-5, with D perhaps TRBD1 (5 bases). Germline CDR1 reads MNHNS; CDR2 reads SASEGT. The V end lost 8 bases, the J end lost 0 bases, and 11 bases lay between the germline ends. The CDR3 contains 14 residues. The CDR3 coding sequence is TGTGCCAGCCGGGGCCTCAATAGCAATCAGCCCCAGCATTTT. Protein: CASRGLNSNQPQHF.

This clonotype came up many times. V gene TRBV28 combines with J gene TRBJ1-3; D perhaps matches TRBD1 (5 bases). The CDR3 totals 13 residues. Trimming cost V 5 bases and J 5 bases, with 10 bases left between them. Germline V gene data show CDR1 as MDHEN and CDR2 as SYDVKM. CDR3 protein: CASSIAGRNTIYF. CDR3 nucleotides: TGTGCCAGCAGTATTGCAGGGAGAAACACCATATATTTT.

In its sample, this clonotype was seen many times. The DNA of the CDR3 is TGTGCCAGCAGAACTAATGAAAAACTGTTTTTT. Translating it yields CASRTNEKLFF. The genes are TRBV27 and TRBJ1-4; D gene uncertain. CDR3 length equals 11 residues. Germline CDR1 MNHEY, CDR2 SMNVEV (reference sequence). Trimming removed 6 bases from V and 1 base from J, with 0 bases in between.

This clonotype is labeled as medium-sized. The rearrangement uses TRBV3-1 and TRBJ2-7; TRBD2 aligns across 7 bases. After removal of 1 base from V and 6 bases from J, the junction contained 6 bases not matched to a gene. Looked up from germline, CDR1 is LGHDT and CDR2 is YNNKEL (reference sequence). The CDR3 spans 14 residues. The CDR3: CASSQGGPGGEQYF. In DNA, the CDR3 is TGTGCCAGCAGCCAAGGCGGCCCGGGAGGCGAGCAGTACTTC.

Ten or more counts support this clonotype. Written as DNA, the CDR3 is TGTGCCAGTAGGCAGGGGGGCGGGAAGACCCAGTACTTC. Translated: CASRQGGGKTQYF. This chain uses TRBV19 with TRBJ2-5; D is perhaps TRBD1 (7 bases). V was pared by 6 bases and J by 6 bases, with 14 bases between. The germline CDR1 and CDR2 sequences are LNHDA and SQIVND (reference sequence). The CDR3 is made up of 13 amino acids.